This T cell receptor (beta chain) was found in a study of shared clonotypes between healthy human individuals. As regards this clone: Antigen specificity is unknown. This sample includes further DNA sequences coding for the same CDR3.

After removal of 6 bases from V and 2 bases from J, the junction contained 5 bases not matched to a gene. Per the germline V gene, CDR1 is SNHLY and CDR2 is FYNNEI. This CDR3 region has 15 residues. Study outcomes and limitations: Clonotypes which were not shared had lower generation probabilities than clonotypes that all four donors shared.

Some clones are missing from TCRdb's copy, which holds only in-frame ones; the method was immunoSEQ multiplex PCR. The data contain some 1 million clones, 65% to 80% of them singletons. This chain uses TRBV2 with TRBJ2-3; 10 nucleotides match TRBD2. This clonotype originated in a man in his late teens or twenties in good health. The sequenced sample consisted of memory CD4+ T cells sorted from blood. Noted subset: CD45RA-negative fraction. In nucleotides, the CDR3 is TGTGCCAGCAGGGAAACTAGCGGGATCACAGATACGCAGTATTTT. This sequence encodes CASRETSGITDTQYF.